This TCR beta chain is from a study of blood T cell repertoires in COVID-19. Study summary: T cells, B-cell-depleted T cells, or PBMCs supplied cDNA or gDNA.

As originally analysed: Amplified reference gene primers provided the basis for estimating nucleated cell counts. Profiling relied on immunoSEQ multiplex PCR, and the TCRdb table lists in-frame clones only, not all of them. V and J calls and clone size come straight from that table; D and trimming were deduced from the DNA. The top ten hold over 13% of the sample, which has about 32,000 clones, roughly 91% seen once. Trimming removed 0 bases from V and 7 bases from J, with 13 bases in between. The germline CDR1 and CDR2 sequences are GTSNPN and SVGIG (reference sequence). There are 14 residues in the CDR3.

The chain links TRBV30 to TRBJ2-1, with D perhaps TRBD2 (5 bases). This TCR was recovered from a man in his fifties or sixties with active COVID-19. Specimen: peripheral blood. The CDR3 region is CAWSVGGSRNEQFF. The DNA for the CDR3 is TGTGCCTGGAGTGTTGGTGGGAGTAGAAATGAGCAGTTCTTC.